There are a few counts of the clone carrying this TCR beta chain. The antigen is not known. The sample belongs to a study of T-cell reconstitution after alpha-beta-depleted transplantation in children. V dropped 0 bases and J dropped 0 bases, with 3 bases sitting between them. The V gene's germline CDR1 is SQVTM and CDR2 ANQGSEA. The CDR3 has 12 residues. Researchers prepared the TCRbeta library using unique molecular identifiers, the study reports. TCRdb called the PCR reads again in MiXCR, with one record for every CDR3 protein. The sample lists hundreds of thousands of distinct CDR3 sequences, over 10% occurring once. General study results and limits: It was surviving recipient T cells and thymic progenitors that gave some patients high TCRbeta diversity at day 60. Expanded clones from the graft, numbering several hundred, reportedly supplied alpha-beta T cells about two months after transplant. One year after transplant, T-cell counts and diversity came mostly from newly produced T cells.

This TCR came from a male patient younger than 18 who had a stem cell transplant for acute myeloid leukemia, so the T cells may come from the graft donor. Here the sequenced sample was PBMCs, mostly from graft donor cells, taken 360 days after TCRalphabeta/CD19-depleted stem cell transplant. The V and J genes are TRBV29-1 and TRBJ2-7, with D unclear. The CDR3 here is CSVEDTSYEQYF. CDR3 nucleotides: TGCAGCGTTGAAGACACCTCCTACGAGCAGTACTTC.